This T cell receptor beta chain emerged from a study of blood T cell repertoires in COVID-19. As for the study in general: The cDNA or gDNA used as material had been derived from T cells, B-cell-depleted T cells, or PBMCs.

This clone was seen a single time. Authors' data handling: Reference gene primer amplification yielded estimated nucleated cell counts. Clones were sequenced by immunoSEQ multiplex PCR, and TCRdb holds only the in-frame ones, with some missing. The V and J calls and clone size were taken over from that table, and D and trimming were inferred from the DNA. Of hundreds of thousands of clones listed, roughly 84% are singletons. Trimming removed 0 bases at V and 12 bases at J, with 17 bases between. Per germline, CDR1 MNHNS and CDR2 SASEGT. The CDR3 runs 14 residues. The TCR was taken from a woman older than 75 with acute or convalescent COVID-19. The specimen was peripheral blood. The chain combines TRBV6-1 with TRBJ1-1; weak D call: TRBD1 (6 bases). The CDR3 loop reads CASSEAWDKSRTFF. CDR3 DNA: TGTGCCAGCAGTGAAGCCTGGGACAAGTCCCGCACTTTCTTT.